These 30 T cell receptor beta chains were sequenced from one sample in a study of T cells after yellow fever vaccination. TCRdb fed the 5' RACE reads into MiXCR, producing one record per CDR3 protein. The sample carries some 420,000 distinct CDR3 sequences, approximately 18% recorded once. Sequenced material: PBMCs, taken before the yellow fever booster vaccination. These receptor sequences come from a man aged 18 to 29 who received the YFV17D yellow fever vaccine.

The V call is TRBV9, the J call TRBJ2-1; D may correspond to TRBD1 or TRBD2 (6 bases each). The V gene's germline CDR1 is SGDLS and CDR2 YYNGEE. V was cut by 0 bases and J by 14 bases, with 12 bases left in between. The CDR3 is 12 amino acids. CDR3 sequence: CASSVEGGLEFF. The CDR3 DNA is TGTGCCAGCAGCGTAGAAGGGGGGCTGGAGTTCTTC.

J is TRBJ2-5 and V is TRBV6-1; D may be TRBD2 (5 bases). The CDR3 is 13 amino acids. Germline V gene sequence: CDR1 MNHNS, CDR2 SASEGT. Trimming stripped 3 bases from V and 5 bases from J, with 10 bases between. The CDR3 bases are TGTGCCAGCAGTGAGAGGGAGTGGGAGACCCAGTACTTC. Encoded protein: CASSEREWETQYF.

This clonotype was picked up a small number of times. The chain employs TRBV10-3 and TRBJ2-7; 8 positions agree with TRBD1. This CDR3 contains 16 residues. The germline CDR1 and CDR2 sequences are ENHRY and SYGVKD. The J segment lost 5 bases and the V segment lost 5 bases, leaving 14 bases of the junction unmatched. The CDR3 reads CAISRGFGQGTDEQYF. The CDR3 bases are TGTGCCATCAGTAGAGGGTTCGGACAGGGTACCGACGAGCAGTACTTC.

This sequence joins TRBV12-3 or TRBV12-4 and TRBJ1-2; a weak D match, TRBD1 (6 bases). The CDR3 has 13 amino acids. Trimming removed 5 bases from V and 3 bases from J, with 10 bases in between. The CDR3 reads CASSQGSYYGYTF. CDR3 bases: TGTGCCAGCAGTCAGGGGTCGTACTATGGCTACACCTTC.

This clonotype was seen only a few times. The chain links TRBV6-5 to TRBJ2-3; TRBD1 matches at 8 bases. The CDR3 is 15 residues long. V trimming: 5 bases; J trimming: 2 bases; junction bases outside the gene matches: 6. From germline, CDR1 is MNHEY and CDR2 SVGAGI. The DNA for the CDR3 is TGTGCCAGCAGTGGAGGGACAGGTTACACAGATACGCAGTATTTT. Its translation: CASSGGTGYTDTQYF.

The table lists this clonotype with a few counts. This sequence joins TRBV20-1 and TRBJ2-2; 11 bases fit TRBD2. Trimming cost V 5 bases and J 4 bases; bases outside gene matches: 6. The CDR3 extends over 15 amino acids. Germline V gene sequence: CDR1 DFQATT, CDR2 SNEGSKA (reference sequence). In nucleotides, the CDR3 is TGCAGTGCTCGGTATAGCGGGGGGGCCACCGGGGAGCTGTTTTTT. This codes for CSARYSGGATGELFF.

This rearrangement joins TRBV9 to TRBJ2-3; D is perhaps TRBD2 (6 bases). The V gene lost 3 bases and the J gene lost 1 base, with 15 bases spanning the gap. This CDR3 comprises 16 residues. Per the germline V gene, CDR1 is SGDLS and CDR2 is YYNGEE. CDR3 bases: TGTGCCAGCAGCGCGCCGATGCGGGGAGGCACAGATACGCAGTATTTT. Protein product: CASSAPMRGGTDTQYF. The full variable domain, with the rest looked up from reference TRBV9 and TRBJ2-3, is DSGVTQTPKHLITATGQRVTLRCSPRSGDLSVYWYQQSLDQGLQFLIQYYNGEERAKGNILERFSAQQFPDLHSELNLSSLELGDSALYFCASSAPMRGGTDTQYFGPGTRLTVL.

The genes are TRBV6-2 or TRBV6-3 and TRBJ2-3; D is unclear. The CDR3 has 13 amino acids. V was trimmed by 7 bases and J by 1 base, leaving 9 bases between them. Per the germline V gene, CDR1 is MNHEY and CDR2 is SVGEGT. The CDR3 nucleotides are TGTGCCAGCACTTCTGAGCGCACAGATACGCAGTATTTT. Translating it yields CASTSERTDTQYF.

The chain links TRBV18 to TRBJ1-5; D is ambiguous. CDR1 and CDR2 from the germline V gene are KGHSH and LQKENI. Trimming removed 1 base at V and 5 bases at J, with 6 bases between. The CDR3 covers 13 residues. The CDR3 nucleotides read TGTGCCAGCTCACCACTTAGGGATCAGCCCCAGCATTTT. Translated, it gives CASSPLRDQPQHF.

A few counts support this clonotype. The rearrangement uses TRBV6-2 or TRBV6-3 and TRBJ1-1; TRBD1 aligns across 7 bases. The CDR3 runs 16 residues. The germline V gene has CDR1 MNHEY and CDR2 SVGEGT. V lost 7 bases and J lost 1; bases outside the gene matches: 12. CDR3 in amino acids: CASTNPRTGANTEAFF. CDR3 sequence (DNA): TGTGCCAGCACCAACCCCCGAACAGGGGCGAACACTGAAGCTTTCTTT.

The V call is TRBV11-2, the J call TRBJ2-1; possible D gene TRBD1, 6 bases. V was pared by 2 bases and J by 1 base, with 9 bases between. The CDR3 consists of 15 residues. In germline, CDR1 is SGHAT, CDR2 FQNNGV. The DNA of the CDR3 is TGTGCCAGCAGCTTATTCACAGGGTCCTACAATGAGCAGTTCTTC. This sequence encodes CASSLFTGSYNEQFF.

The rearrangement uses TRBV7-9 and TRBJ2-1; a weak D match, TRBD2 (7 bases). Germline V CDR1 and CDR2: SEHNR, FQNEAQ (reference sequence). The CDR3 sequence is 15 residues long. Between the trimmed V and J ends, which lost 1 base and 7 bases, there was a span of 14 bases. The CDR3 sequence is CASSLVGGGRNEQFF. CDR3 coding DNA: TGTGCCAGCAGCTTAGTTGGGGGGGGCCGAAATGAGCAGTTCTTC.

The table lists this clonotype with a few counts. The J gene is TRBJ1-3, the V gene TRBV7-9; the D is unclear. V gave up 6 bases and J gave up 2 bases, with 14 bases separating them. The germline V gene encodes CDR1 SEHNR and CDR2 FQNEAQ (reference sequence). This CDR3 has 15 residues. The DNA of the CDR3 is TGTGCCAGCAGAGCCGTCCTAAGGGCTGGAAACACCATATATTTT. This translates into CASRAVLRAGNTIYF.

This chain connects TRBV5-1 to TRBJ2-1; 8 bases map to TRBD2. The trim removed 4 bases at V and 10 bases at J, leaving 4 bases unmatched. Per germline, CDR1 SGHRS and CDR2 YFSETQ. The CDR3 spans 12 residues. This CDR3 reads CASSLTSVEQFF. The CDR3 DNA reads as TGCGCCAGCAGCCTGACTAGCGTGGAGCAGTTCTTC. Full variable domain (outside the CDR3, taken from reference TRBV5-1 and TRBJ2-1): KAGVTQTPRYLIKTRGQQVTLSCSPISGHRSVSWYQQTPGQGLQFLFEYFSETQRNKGNFPGRFSGRQFSNSRSEMNVSTLELGDSALYLCASSLTSVEQFFGPGTRLTVL.

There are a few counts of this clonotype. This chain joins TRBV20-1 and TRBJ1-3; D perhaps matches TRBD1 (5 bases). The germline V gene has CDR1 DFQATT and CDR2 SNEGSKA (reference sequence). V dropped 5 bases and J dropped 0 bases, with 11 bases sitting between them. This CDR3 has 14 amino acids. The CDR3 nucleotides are TGCAGTGCTCGGGACGCCTACTCTGGAAACACCATATATTTT. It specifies CSARDAYSGNTIYF.

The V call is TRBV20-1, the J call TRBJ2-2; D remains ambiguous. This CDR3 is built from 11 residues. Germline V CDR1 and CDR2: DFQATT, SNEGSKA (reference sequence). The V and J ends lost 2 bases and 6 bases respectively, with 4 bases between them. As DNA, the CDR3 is TGCAGTGCTAGAAAGCCCGGGGAGCTGTTTTTT. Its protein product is CSARKPGELFF.

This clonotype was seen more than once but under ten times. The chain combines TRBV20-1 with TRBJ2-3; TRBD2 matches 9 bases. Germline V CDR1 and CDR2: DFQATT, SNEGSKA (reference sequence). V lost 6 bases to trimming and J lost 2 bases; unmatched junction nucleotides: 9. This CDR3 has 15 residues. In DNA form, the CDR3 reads TGCAGTGCCCCCTCCAGCGGGGGGCCCACAGATACGCAGTATTTT. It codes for CSAPSSGGPTDTQYF.

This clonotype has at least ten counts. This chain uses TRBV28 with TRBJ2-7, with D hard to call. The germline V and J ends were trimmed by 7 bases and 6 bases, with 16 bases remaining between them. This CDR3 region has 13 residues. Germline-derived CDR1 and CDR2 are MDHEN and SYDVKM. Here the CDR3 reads CASTTDRAGEQYV. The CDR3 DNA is TGTGCCAGCACTACCGACCGGGCCGGCGAGCAGTACGTC.

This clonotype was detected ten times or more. CDR3 DNA: TGTGCCAGCAGTCCGTGGACTAGCGGATTCACAGATACGCAGTATTTT. Translation: CASSPWTSGFTDTQYF. The genes are TRBV12-3 or TRBV12-4 and TRBJ2-3, with 10 bases that match TRBD2. CDR3 length: 16 amino acids. With 5 bases clipped from V and 2 bases from J, the junction kept 7 bases outside the gene matches.

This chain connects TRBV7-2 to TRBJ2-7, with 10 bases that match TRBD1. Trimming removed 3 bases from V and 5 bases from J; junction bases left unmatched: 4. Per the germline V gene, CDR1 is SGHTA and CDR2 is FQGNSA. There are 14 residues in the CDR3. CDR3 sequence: CASSLPGQGHEQYV. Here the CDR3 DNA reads TGTGCCAGCAGCTTGCCGGGACAGGGGCACGAGCAGTACGTC.

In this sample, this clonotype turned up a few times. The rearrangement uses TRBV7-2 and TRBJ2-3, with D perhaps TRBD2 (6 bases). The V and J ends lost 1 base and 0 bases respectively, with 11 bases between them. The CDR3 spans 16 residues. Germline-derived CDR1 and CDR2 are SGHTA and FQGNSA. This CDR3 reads CASSLVAGPSTDTQYF. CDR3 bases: TGTGCCAGCAGCTTAGTGGCGGGACCGAGCACAGATACGCAGTATTTT.

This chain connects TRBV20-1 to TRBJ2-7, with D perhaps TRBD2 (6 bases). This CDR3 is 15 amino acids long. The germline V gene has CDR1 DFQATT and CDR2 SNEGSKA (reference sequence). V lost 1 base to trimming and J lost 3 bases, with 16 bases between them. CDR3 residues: CSARGPLEGVYEQYF. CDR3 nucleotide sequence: TGCAGTGCTAGAGGCCCTCTGGAGGGAGTCTACGAGCAGTACTTC.

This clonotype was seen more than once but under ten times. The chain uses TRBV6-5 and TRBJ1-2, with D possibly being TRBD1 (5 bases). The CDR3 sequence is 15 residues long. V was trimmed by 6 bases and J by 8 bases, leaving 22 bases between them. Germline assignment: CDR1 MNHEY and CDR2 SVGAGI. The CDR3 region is CASRIHDSGAGGYTF. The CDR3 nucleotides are TGTGCCAGCAGAATTCACGACAGTGGGGCAGGGGGCTACACCTTC.

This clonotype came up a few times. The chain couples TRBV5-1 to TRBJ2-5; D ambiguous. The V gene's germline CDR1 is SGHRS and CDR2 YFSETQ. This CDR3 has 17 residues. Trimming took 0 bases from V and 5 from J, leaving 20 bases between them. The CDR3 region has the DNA TGCGCCAGCAGCTTGGCCTATCTATGGGGTCTGGGGGAGACCCAGTACTTC. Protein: CASSLAYLWGLGETQYF. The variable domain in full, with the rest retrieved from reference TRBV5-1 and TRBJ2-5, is KAGVTQTPRYLIKTRGQQVTLSCSPISGHRSVSWYQQTPGQGLQFLFEYFSETQRNKGNFPGRFSGRQFSNSRSEMNVSTLELGDSALYLCASSLAYLWGLGETQYFGPGTRLLVL.

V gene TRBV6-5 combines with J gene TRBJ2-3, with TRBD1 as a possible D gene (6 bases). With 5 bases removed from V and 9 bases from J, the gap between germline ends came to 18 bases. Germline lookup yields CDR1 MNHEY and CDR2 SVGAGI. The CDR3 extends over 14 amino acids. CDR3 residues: CASSKRDTFSTQYF. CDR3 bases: TGTGCCAGCAGTAAACGGGACACCTTTTCAACGCAGTATTTT.

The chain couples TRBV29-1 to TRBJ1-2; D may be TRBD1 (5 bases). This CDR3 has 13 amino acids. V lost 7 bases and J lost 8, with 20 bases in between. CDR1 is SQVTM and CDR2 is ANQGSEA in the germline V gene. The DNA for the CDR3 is TGCAGCGCCATGGGAGGGGCGGGTATAGGCTACACCTTC. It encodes CSAMGGAGIGYTF. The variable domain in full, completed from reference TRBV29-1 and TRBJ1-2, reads SAVISQKPSRDICQRGTSLTIQCQVDSQVTMMFWYRQQPGQSLTLIATANQGSEATYESGFVIDKFPISRPNLTFSTLTVSNMSPEDSSIYLCSAMGGAGIGYTFGSGTRLTVV.

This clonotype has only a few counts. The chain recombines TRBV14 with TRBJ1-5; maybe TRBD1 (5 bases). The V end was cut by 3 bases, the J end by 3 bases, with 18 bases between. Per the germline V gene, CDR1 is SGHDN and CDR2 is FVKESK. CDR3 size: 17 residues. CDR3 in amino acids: CASSHSRVHNANQPQHF. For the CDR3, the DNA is TGTGCCAGCAGCCACAGCAGGGTACACAACGCCAATCAGCCCCAGCATTTT.

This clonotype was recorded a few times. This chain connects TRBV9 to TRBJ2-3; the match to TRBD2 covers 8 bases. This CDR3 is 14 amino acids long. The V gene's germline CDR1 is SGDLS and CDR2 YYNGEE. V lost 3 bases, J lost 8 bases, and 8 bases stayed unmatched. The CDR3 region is CASSGGGFMSTQYF. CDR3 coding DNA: TGTGCCAGCAGCGGCGGGGGGTTCATGAGTACGCAGTATTTT.

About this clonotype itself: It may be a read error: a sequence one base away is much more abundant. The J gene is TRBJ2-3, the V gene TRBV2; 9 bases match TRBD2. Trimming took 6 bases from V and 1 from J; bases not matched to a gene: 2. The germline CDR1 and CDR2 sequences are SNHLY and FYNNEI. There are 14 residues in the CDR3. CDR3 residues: CASRASGGTDTQYF. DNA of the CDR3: TGTGCCAGCAGGGCTAGCGGGGGCACAGATACGCAGTATTTT.

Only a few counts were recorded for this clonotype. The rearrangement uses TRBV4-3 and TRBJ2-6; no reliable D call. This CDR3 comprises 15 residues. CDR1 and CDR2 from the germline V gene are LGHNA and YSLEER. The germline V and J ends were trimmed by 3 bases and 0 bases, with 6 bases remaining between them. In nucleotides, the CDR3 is TGCGCCAGCAGCCAGGGCTACTCTGGGGCCAACGTCCTGACTTTC. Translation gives CASSQGYSGANVLTF.